This TCR beta chain emerged from a study of cytomegalovirus exposure and HLA in healthy donors. CDR1 SQVTM and CDR2 ANQGSEA come from the germline V gene. Unmatched junction bases numbered 4, after V lost 6 bases and J lost 6 bases. This CDR3 is built from 14 residues. A note on this clone: Its target is not known.

The PCR employed 60 Vbeta primers together with 13 Jbeta primers. Profiling relied on immunoSEQ multiplex PCR, and the TCRdb table lists in-frame clones only, not all of them. Recorded for this sample: roughly 75,000 clones. Study conclusions and caveats: Most likely, a cluster of highly shared sequence variants arose as a sequencing artifact. CMV antigen specificity of a few CMV-associated chains was confirmed in vitro.

The receptor was derived from a boy aged 5-17 years in good health and CMV-seronegative. The sequencing sample was made of PBMCs. The V call is TRBV29-1, the J call TRBJ2-2; 13 bases fit TRBD2. The CDR3 is CSVILAGGPGELFF. CDR3 nucleotides: TGCAGCGTGATACTAGCGGGAGGGCCCGGGGAGCTGTTTTTT.